The clone carrying this TCR beta chain was detected a few times. Its cognate antigen is unknown. This entry comes from a study of beta chain features in type 1 diabetes. Trimming took off 5 bases at V and 6 bases at J, with 16 bases between the two ends. In germline, CDR1 is SEHNR, CDR2 FQNEAQ (reference sequence). The CDR3 totals 14 residues. The isolated RNA, all of it, was reverse transcribed, so expressed TCRB transcripts were what got sequenced. Data came from immunoSEQ multiplex PCR; TCRdb stores just in-frame clones and leaves some out. Seen here are roughly 610,000 clones, 15% to 18% observed once, and the top ten hold about 0.093%. The study, taken as a whole, reports: TCRB CDR3s were moderately but significantly shorter in Type 1 diabetes patients in all four CD4+ subsets.

This chain connects TRBV7-9 to TRBJ1-1; tentative D call: TRBD1 (6 bases). Sequencing was carried out using naive CD4+ T cells from blood. The sequence derives from a man between 18 and 29 years old in good health. CDR3 loop: CASSTQQGTAEAFF. In DNA, the CDR3 is TGTGCCAGCAGCACCCAACAGGGAACGGCTGAAGCTTTCTTT.